The 10 T cell receptor beta chains presented below share a single source sample, sequenced in a study of T cell changes during pregnancy in multiple sclerosis. The table came from immunoSEQ multiplex PCR; TCRdb's copy has only in-frame clones and leaves some out. The sample has approximately 38,000 clones, 91% seen once. This material consisted of CD8+ T cells from peripheral blood mononuclear cells, taken in the second trimester of pregnancy. The source of these receptors is a female donor with multiple sclerosis, enrolled in a pregnancy study.

The J gene is TRBJ1-1, the V gene TRBV11-2; the D gene is possibly TRBD1 (5 bases). The CDR3 is 14 amino acids. Germline CDR1 SGHAT, CDR2 FQNNGV. Trimming left V 0 bases short and J 4 bases short, with 9 bases between. The CDR3 DNA reads TGTGCCAGCAGCTTAGATCGGGGGACCACTGAAGCTTTCTTT. Protein: CASSLDRGTTEAFF.

The chain employs TRBV5-4 and TRBJ2-1, with 11 bases that match TRBD2. V gave up 4 bases and J gave up 9 bases; unmatched junction bases: 9. The CDR3 totals 15 residues. CDR1 is SGHNT, CDR2 YYREEE, per germline (reference sequence). CDR3: CASSAPGLAAGEQFF. Here the CDR3 DNA reads TGTGCCAGCAGCGCGCCGGGACTAGCGGCCGGTGAGCAGTTCTTC.

The chain is built from TRBV10-2 and TRBJ2-7; TRBD1 is a possible D gene (5 bases). V gave up 0 bases and J gave up 2 bases, with 11 bases separating them. Germline V gives CDR1 WSHSY, CDR2 SAAADI. The CDR3 consists of 15 residues. CDR3 DNA sequence: TGCGCCAGCAGTGAGTCCAACAGGAATACCTACGAGCAGTACTTC. It encodes CASSESNRNTYEQYF.

The V gene is TRBV5-6, the J gene TRBJ2-7; 8 nucleotides agree with TRBD1. The germline V gene encodes CDR1 SGHDT and CDR2 YYEEEE. V trimming: 2 bases; J trimming: 5 bases; junction bases outside the gene matches: 6. The CDR3 covers 14 residues. CDR3 nucleotide sequence: TGTGCCAGCAGCTTAGGACAGGGCCCTAACGAGCAGTACTTC. It yields the protein CASSLGQGPNEQYF.

This chain joins TRBV27 and TRBJ2-7; D remains ambiguous. Trimming removed 0 bases from V and 4 bases from J, with 10 bases in between. The CDR3 has 14 residues. Germline V gives CDR1 MNHEY, CDR2 SMNVEV (reference sequence). The CDR3 loop reads CASSLSSQYYEQYF. CDR3 DNA: TGTGCCAGCAGTTTATCGTCCCAGTATTACGAGCAGTACTTC.

The chain couples TRBV18 to TRBJ1-2, with D perhaps matching TRBD1 (6 bases). Germline V gene data show CDR1 as KGHSH and CDR2 as LQKENI. V dropped 5 bases and J dropped 8 bases, with 18 bases sitting between them. The CDR3 loop spans 14 amino acids. The chain's CDR3 is CASSSYRESSGYTF. CDR3 DNA: TGTGCCAGCTCATCCTACAGGGAATCAAGCGGCTACACCTTC.

The chain joins TRBV2 to TRBJ2-1, with a weak D call TRBD1 (5 bases). The CDR3 consists of 13 residues. The V end lost 2 bases, the J end lost 15 bases, and 17 bases lay between the germline ends. CDR1 and CDR2 from the germline V gene are SNHLY and FYNNEI. The CDR3 loop is CASSELKDTFVFF. Here the CDR3 DNA reads TGTGCCAGCAGTGAATTGAAGGACACATTTGTGTTCTTC.

The chain has TRBV6-5 and TRBJ2-7; TRBD1 agrees at 8 bases. The V and J ends lost 6 bases and 5 bases, in that order; junction bases with no gene match: 6. The V gene's germline CDR1 is MNHEY and CDR2 SVGAGI. The length of the CDR3 is 13 residues. CDR3 loop: CASSQDRDDEQYF. DNA of the CDR3: TGTGCCAGCAGCCAGGACAGGGACGACGAGCAGTACTTC.

The gene calls are TRBV7-9 and TRBJ2-1; the D gene is possibly TRBD2 (6 bases). V was pared by 2 bases and J by 7 bases, with 21 bases between. Germline lookup yields CDR1 SEHNR and CDR2 FQNEAQ (reference sequence). This CDR3 region has 17 residues. CDR3 sequence (DNA): TGTGCCAGCAGCTTATCGGGCATGGCAGGGAGGCGTAATGAGCAGTTCTTC. It codes for CASSLSGMAGRRNEQFF.

The chain recombines TRBV29-1 with TRBJ2-1, with unresolved D. V dropped 7 bases and J dropped 1 base, with 11 bases sitting between them. The CDR3 consists of 13 residues. Germline loops: CDR1 SQVTM, CDR2 ANQGSEA. CDR3 region: CSGGPHSYNEQFF. The CDR3 DNA sequence: TGCAGCGGTGGGCCACATTCCTACAATGAGCAGTTCTTC.